This entry lists 2 T cell receptor beta chains sequenced from one sample in a study of lymphopenia after photon versus proton radiotherapy. The table came from immunoSEQ multiplex PCR; TCRdb's copy has only in-frame clones and leaves some out. The profile covers approximately 20,000 clones, with about 93% appearing a single time and 9.4% taken by the ten largest. The material sequenced was peripheral blood, taken from a patient treated with proton-based radiotherapy. All receptors come from a woman aged 70 to 79 with pancreatic cancer. Some clones in this sample may be carry-over from other donors' samples.

The gene calls are TRBV5-6 and TRBJ2-5; 10 bases map to TRBD2. V lost 4 bases and J lost 2; bases outside the gene matches: 2. Germline CDR1 is SGHDT and CDR2 is YYEEEE. The CDR3 runs to 14 residues. DNA for the CDR3: TGTGCCAGCAGCACGGGACTAGCGCAAGAGACCCAGTACTTC. The encoded protein is CASSTGLAQETQYF.

The genes are TRBV30 and TRBJ2-2; TRBD1 is a possible D gene (6 bases). The CDR3 runs to 12 residues. Looked up from germline, CDR1 is GTSNPN and CDR2 is SVGIG (reference sequence). V was trimmed by 2 bases and J by 10 bases, leaving 11 bases between them. CDR3 bases: TGTGCCTGGAGTCTCACAGGGTCGGAGCTGTTTTTT. Residues: CAWSLTGSELFF.